The entry below describes one T cell receptor beta chain. What antigen it recognizes has not been identified. Base qualities are missing; no much larger clone stands one base away. Library prep was done by the immunoSEQ multiplex PCR assay. For the multiplex PCR, a mixture combining 60 forward primers for TCR Vbeta segments and 13 reverse primers for TCR Jbeta segments was used. A multiplex PCR assay on genomic DNA amplified the CDR3 region of rearranged TCR beta genes. The Illumina HiSeq System was used to sequence the amplified TCR beta libraries as 87-base-pair reads. The published analysis was carried out like this. Across the 600 to 700 repertoires, a later analysis counted some 81 million unique TCR beta chains, some 11 million of which were shared by at least two donors. To remove PCR and sequencing errors, raw reads were error-corrected and collapsed into unique sequences using a nearest-neighbor algorithm that merged closely related sequences. Alignment of CDR3 sequences to IMGT reference sequences was used to assign V, D and J gene segments. Each retained sequence needed at least a six-nucleotide match to both a V gene segment and a J gene segment. Rearrangements were classified as productive when the CDR3 lacked stop codons and remained in frame with V and J, and all other rearrangements were classified as non-productive. Following IMGT convention, CDR3 was defined as the stretch from the second conserved V-encoded cysteine to the conserved J-encoded phenylalanine. The earlier analysis of about 590 of the donors excluded sequences that lacked an unambiguous match to a single V gene segment. An earlier analysis of several hundred of the donors classified V segments as functional when productive rearrangements were above 56.7% and as segregating when the standard deviation between donors was above 5%. A statistical classification framework was built to diagnose cytomegalovirus status from the catalog of TCR beta chain sequences. In a later analysis, TCR nucleotide sequences were compared against IMGT/GENE-DB human TR gene sequences so that V and J genes could be assigned. In a later analysis, CDR3 sequences and most-parsimonious VDJ recombination scenarios were assigned using the TCRdist pipeline. In a later analysis, each TCR beta chain was defined by its CDR3 amino acid sequence together with its V-gene family, and reads without a unique V-gene family were excluded. In a later analysis, 450 to 600 highly shared, low-generation-probability nucleotide sequences were removed to address suspected cross-contamination and a sequencing artifact. A later analysis calculated a clonal expansion index for each public chain from normalized within-repertoire ranks of inferred template counts. A later analysis computed generation probabilities with a VDJ recombination model fitted to out-of-frame rearrangements, and checked the results against IGoR. A later analysis scored TCR-TCR, TCR-HLA and TCR-CMV co-occurrence with hypergeometric tests, applying a repertoire-size bias correction to TCR pairs. To estimate false discovery rates, a later analysis permuted the HLA or CMV assignments 20 times. In a later analysis, co-occurring TCRs were grouped using DBSCAN, with TCRdist sequence similarity added in when clustering inside HLA-allele-positive subsets. For co-occurrence clustering, repertoires with fewer than 30,000 or more than 120,000 public chains were excluded, along with roughly 5 repertoires with anomalous nucleotide sharing. TCRdb limited this immuneACCESS table to in-frame rearrangements with V and J called. A share of clones is missing; checked studies link under half to unresolved V genes, and the rest is unexplained. V and J calls plus clone size are reproduced from that table; the DNA served to infer D and trimming. Counted in this sample were some 180,000 clones; roughly 82% of them appeared once. The ten biggest clones cover approximately 1.5% of the sample.

There are 14 amino acids in the CDR3, from cysteine to phenylalanine inclusive. Kept here is only the CDR3 DNA, which spans 42 bases and is read in frame from base 1. V loses 2 bases of germline sequence and J loses 4 bases, and the interval between the two ends is 9 bases. Taken from the germline V gene (reference sequence), the CDR1 and CDR2 loops are MNHEY and SMNVEV. The data are from a study of cytomegalovirus exposure and HLA in healthy donors (dated 2017 in TCRdb). Looking at the study overall: An earlier analysis of approximately 640 of the donors reported about 290 Gb of sequence data and some 100 million unique TCR beta sequences from about 179 million T cells. An early release that covered about 600 HLA-typed donors contained approximately 300 gigabases of sequencing data and 70 million to 100 million unique TCR sequences. Of the 350 to 450 genotyped donors, 65% to 90% fell in the genetic ancestry cluster associated with self-reported Caucasian donors. The study was designed to test whether signatures of past pathogen exposure could be identified by cataloging public T cell receptors. Using immunosequencing, the study profiled T cell repertoires from fewer than 700 subjects and related those repertoires to cytomegalovirus serostatus. A separate validation cohort of 100 to 150 different subjects was used in addition to the 666-subject first cohort. To predict cytomegalovirus infection status, the study brought together high-throughput TCR immunosequencing, statistical association of individual TCRs with disease status, and machine learning. A later analysis re-examined previously published TCR beta repertoires from 500 to 700 donors and added high-resolution HLA genotyping to investigate patterns of TCR occurrence. In the later analysis, no new phenotypic data were used to find candidate immune exposures; instead, reliance was placed on TCR beta sequences and their occurrence across donors. In an earlier analysis of a few hundred of the donors, high-throughput TCR beta sequencing was used to judge whether each TCR beta V gene segment behaved as functional or pseudogenic. Alongside the repertoire data, information on donor age, sex, ethnicity and CMV serostatus was compiled. A later genetic analysis took genome-wide SNP genotypes for about 65% of the 666 donors and used that subset as a discovery cohort. All discovery cohort repertoires had been generated using a single sequencing platform. HLA typing covered class I and class II loci at four-digit resolution. The number of typed donors differed by locus: roughly 629-640 for A, B, C, DRB1 and DQB1; 500 to 550 for DQA1; about 600 for DPA1; and around 450 for DPB1. Because of strong linkage in the cohort, a few DR-DQ haplotypes were treated as single units for association and clustering. Among approximately 370 genotyped donors of the cohort, an average of around 220,000 unique TCR beta nucleotide sequences was sequenced per donor, of which about 18% were non-productive.

Overall results and qualifications from the work: When HLA alleles, especially DR and DQ, strongly co-occurred, attributing TCR associations to individual alleles was difficult. In a later analysis, most CMV-associated TCR beta chains were found to appear HLA-restricted, with HLA associations seemingly driven largely by CMV exposure. Some 16 rarely observed V segments, including chromosome 9 orphons, were excluded from the earlier analysis of almost 600 of the donors because counts were too low. Linkage disequilibrium might explain the correlated functional status among segregating V segments, but an unknown experimental factor could not be excluded. While some public TCRs were present in many individuals, most TCR sequences turned up only very rarely across donors. Several of the top co-occurrence clusters appeared to be linked to parvovirus B19, influenza, CMV and Epstein-Barr virus, according to a later analysis. Specific HLA alleles were associated with 16,951 TCR beta sequences at a false discovery rate of 0.05 in a later analysis. A few of the identified cytomegalovirus-associated TCR beta chains were confirmed in vitro to be specific for cytomegalovirus antigens. In a later analysis, the rate of TCR association differed among HLA loci, with DRB1 alleles having the most associated TCRs and HLA-C alleles having the fewest. Because the 87-base-pair reads could not distinguish some IMGT-functional V segments, including TRBV6-2 and TRBV6-3, those segments were excluded. It was suggested by the authors that the approach could potentially be generalized to other disease states and immunological phenotypes. In a later genetic analysis, a missense DCLRE1C variant was associated with V-gene and J-gene trimming of TCR beta chains, and the association was replicated in an independent cohort. In a later analysis, HLA-associated TCR beta chains were found to be more clonally expanded and to have lower generation probabilities than equally common non-associated chains. A later genetic analysis reported fewer N-insertions in productive TCRs among donors in an Asian-associated ancestry cluster than the roughly 720-donor mean. The classifier was reported to diagnose cytomegalovirus status with high specificity and sensitivity in both the original and validation cohorts. The study gave a list of 150 to 200 TCR beta chains associated with cytomegalovirus. In an earlier analysis of approximately 600 of the donors, most TCR beta V segments were observed in productive rearrangements about 87% or about 30% of the time, broadly matching IMGT annotations. The cohort was sequenced for TCR beta chains only, and without alpha or paired-chain data the features that could be detected were limited. CMV serostatus was the only immune exposure information available for the cohort. Presence/absence analyses assumed roughly uniform sequencing depth across donors, an assumption that may not hold. A further reported finding was that TCR beta sequences accurately predicted the HLA-A and HLA-B alleles for most subjects in the first cohort. Because HLA typing was missing for some donors at each locus, association tests included only the typed subset. A cluster of highly shared sequence variants was judged likely to represent a technical artifact of the sequencing pipeline.

The cohort was made up of around 720 healthy bone marrow donors. At the time of sampling, every cohort member was nominally healthy, though immune exposures that went unrecorded were likely present. The donor was CMV seronegative and was included in the group of approximately 350 seronegative cohort members. A peripheral blood sample was provided by each donor, and peripheral blood mononuclear cells were used for TCR beta sequencing. Genomic DNA was extracted from the blood cell samples with the Qiagen DNeasy Blood Extraction Kit. Sequencing input: PBMCs. The chain employs TRBV27 and TRBJ2-1; TRBD2 is a possible D gene, resting on 6 matching bases. This clonotype was sampled from a man aged 40-49 years in good health and CMV-seronegative. The bases are TGTGCCAGCAGTTTAAAGGGAGGTTACAATGAGCAGTTCTTC. Its coded protein is CASSLKGGYNEQFF.